The 18 T cell receptor beta chains below all came from one sample that was sequenced in a study of blood T cell repertoires in COVID-19. Clones were sequenced by immunoSEQ multiplex PCR, and TCRdb holds only the in-frame ones, with some missing. The table records 100,000 to 150,000 clones, 88% of them present only once. The sample taken for sequencing was peripheral blood. Source of these receptors: a man aged 50 to 60 with acute or convalescent COVID-19.

The chain is built from TRBV29-1 and TRBJ2-2; TRBD2 might be the D (5 bases). The CDR3 length is 14 residues. V was cut by 7 bases and J by 2 bases, with 14 bases left in between. The germline gives CDR1 SQVTM, CDR2 ANQGSEA. The CDR3 sequence: CSAGRGSNTGELFF. DNA for the CDR3: TGCAGCGCTGGCCGAGGGTCAAACACCGGGGAGCTGTTTTTT.

V usage is TRBV11-2 and J usage is TRBJ1-1; D is perhaps TRBD1 (6 bases). From germline, CDR1 is SGHAT and CDR2 FQNNGV. The CDR3 is 15 amino acids. Trimming took off 3 bases at V and 4 bases at J, with 15 bases between the two ends. Here the CDR3 DNA reads TGTGCCAGCAGCTTTCAGGGGCAAGTTAGCACTGAAGCTTTCTTT. This codes for CASSFQGQVSTEAFF.

The rearrangement uses TRBV6-1 and TRBJ1-4; the match to TRBD1 covers 8 bases. Germline-derived CDR1 and CDR2 are MNHNS and SASEGT. This CDR3 spans 13 amino acids. After removal of 3 bases from V and 11 bases from J, the junction contained 5 bases not matched to a gene. CDR3 protein: CASSEAGGGKLFF. CDR3 coding DNA: TGTGCCAGCAGTGAGGCAGGGGGCGGTAAACTGTTTTTT.

The chain is built from TRBV2 and TRBJ1-5; D is unclear. Looked up from germline, CDR1 is SNHLY and CDR2 is FYNNEI. Between the trimmed V and J ends, which lost 8 bases and 5 bases, there was a span of 10 bases. The CDR3 spans 12 residues. The CDR3 loop reads CASGREDQPQHF. CDR3 coding DNA: TGTGCCAGCGGACGGGAGGATCAGCCCCAGCATTTT.

J is TRBJ1-1 and V is TRBV5-5; 7 bases line up with TRBD1. CDR1 is SGHKS, CDR2 YYEKEE, per germline (reference sequence). V shed 4 bases, J shed 5 bases, and the junction held 11 bases outside the gene matches. The CDR3 has 15 amino acids. For the CDR3, the DNA is TGTGCCAGCAGCCCCTTTTTACAGACAGGGACTGAAGCTTTCTTT. Its translation: CASSPFLQTGTEAFF.

The chain uses TRBV30 and TRBJ1-2; TRBD1 is a possible D gene (6 bases). The V gene's germline CDR1 is GTSNPN and CDR2 SVGIG (reference sequence). Deletions cut 3 bases from V and 1 base from J, with 18 bases between. CDR3 length: 16 residues. The CDR3 protein is CAWSPMTGHFNYGYTF. CDR3 coding DNA: TGTGCCTGGAGCCCCATGACGGGACATTTTAACTATGGCTACACCTTC.

The V call is TRBV7-2, the J call TRBJ1-2, with 8 bases matching TRBD1. The germline V gene has CDR1 SGHTA and CDR2 FQGNSA. After removal of 3 bases from V and 9 bases from J, the junction contained 3 bases not matched to a gene. This CDR3 has 12 amino acids. The CDR3 is CASSFDRGSYTF. The CDR3 DNA is TGTGCCAGCAGCTTTGACAGGGGTAGCTACACCTTC.

This chain joins TRBV19 and TRBJ1-2, with D possibly being TRBD1 (5 bases). Per germline, CDR1 LNHDA and CDR2 SQIVND (reference sequence). The CDR3 is 14 residues long. Trimming cost V 5 bases and J 3 bases, with 13 bases left between them. For the CDR3, the DNA is TGTGCCAGTAGTTCCCGGACCAGGGACTATGGCTACACCTTC. Protein sequence: CASSSRTRDYGYTF.

The chain is built from TRBV7-9 and TRBJ2-2, with D perhaps TRBD1 (5 bases). V dropped 5 bases and J dropped 5 bases, with 12 bases sitting between them. The CDR3 is made up of 14 amino acids. The germline CDR1 and CDR2 sequences are SEHNR and FQNEAQ (reference sequence). DNA of the CDR3: TGTGCCAGCAGCCCCCGACAGTTAACCGGGGAGCTGTTTTTT. Translation gives CASSPRQLTGELFF.

V and J are TRBV7-2 and TRBJ1-2, with D possibly matching TRBD1 (5 bases). Trimming removed 0 bases at V and 6 bases at J, with 11 bases between. The CDR3 loop spans 14 amino acids. The V gene's germline CDR1 is SGHTA and CDR2 FQGNSA. The chain's CDR3 is CASSLARDSHGYTF. The CDR3 DNA reads TGTGCCAGCAGCTTAGCGCGAGACAGTCATGGCTACACCTTC.

This clone appeared once. V is TRBV2 and J is TRBJ1-5; D is possibly TRBD1 (5 bases). The CDR3 contains 14 residues. Germline CDR1 and CDR2: SNHLY and FYNNEI. The V end was cut by 4 bases, the J end by 8 bases, with 15 bases between. The CDR3 coding sequence is TGTGCCAGCAGTGGTGTAACCCGGGGGGAGCCCCAGCATTTT. Its protein is CASSGVTRGEPQHF.

This chain joins TRBV19 and TRBJ1-5; D not certain. Trimming took off 4 bases at V and 0 bases at J, with 10 bases between the two ends. Germline V gene sequence: CDR1 LNHDA, CDR2 SQIVND (reference sequence). The CDR3 spans 15 residues. CDR3 in DNA: TGTGCCAGTAGTACGCAGGACTTTAGCAATCAGCCCCAGCATTTT. Translation gives CASSTQDFSNQPQHF.

The rearrangement joins TRBV30 to TRBJ1-4, with a possible D match to TRBD1 (6 bases). V was clipped by 0 bases and J by 5 bases, with 13 bases between them. The germline gives CDR1 GTSNPN, CDR2 SVGIG (reference sequence). This CDR3 contains 15 residues. The CDR3 DNA follows: TGTGCCTGGAGTGTACTGGGGCAGGGGAATGAAAAACTGTTTTTT. Protein sequence: CAWSVLGQGNEKLFF.

The chain employs TRBV5-5 and TRBJ1-5, with D perhaps TRBD1 (6 bases). Germline values: CDR1 SGHKS, CDR2 YYEKEE (reference sequence). Trimming took 6 bases from V and 1 from J, leaving 20 bases between them. There are 17 residues in the CDR3. The CDR3 region has the DNA TGTGCCAGCACCCTAGGGGGTAGTGGCGGCAGCAATCAGCCCCAGCATTTT. Protein sequence: CASTLGGSGGSNQPQHF. Variable domain in full (rest from reference TRBV5-5 and TRBJ1-5): DAGVTQSPTHLIKTRGQQVTLRCSPISGHKSVSWYQQVLGQGPQFIFQYYEKEERGRGNFPDRFSARQFPNYSSELNVNALLLGDSALYLCASTLGGSGGSNQPQHFGDGTRLSIL.

The V and J genes are TRBV28 and TRBJ1-2; 7 bases are shared with TRBD1. This CDR3 region has 14 residues. The germline gives CDR1 MDHEN, CDR2 SYDVKM. Germline trimming cut 6 bases from V and 4 bases from J; bases unmatched to any gene: 8. CDR3 DNA: TGTGCCAGCAGGGGGACAGCCAAGACCTATGGCTACACCTTC. Its translation: CASRGTAKTYGYTF.

There are a few counts of this clone. Other DNA sequences in this sample translate to the same CDR3. The V gene is TRBV5-4, the J gene TRBJ2-5; no firm D call. Trimming left V 2 bases short and J 4 bases short, with 6 bases between. Germline loops: CDR1 SGHNT, CDR2 YYREEE (reference sequence). There are 12 residues in the CDR3. The chain's CDR3 is CASSFPGETQYF. DNA for the CDR3: TGTGCCAGCAGCTTCCCCGGAGAGACCCAGTACTTC.

V and J are TRBV11-2 and TRBJ1-2, with TRBD1 matching over 7 bases. Losses at the gene ends were 3 bases for V and 5 bases for J; bases not matched to a gene: 3. Germline lookup yields CDR1 SGHAT and CDR2 FQNNGV. The CDR3 extends over 13 amino acids. The CDR3: CASSLGQRYGYTF. The CDR3 DNA is TGTGCCAGCAGCTTGGGACAGAGATATGGCTACACCTTC.

This chain links TRBV27 with TRBJ2-1; 8 positions match TRBD2. V trimming: 5 bases; J trimming: 10 bases; junction bases outside the gene matches: 10. The CDR3 extends over 14 amino acids. Germline V lookup: CDR1 MNHEY, CDR2 SMNVEV (reference sequence). CDR3 nucleotide sequence: TGTGCCAGCAGTGGCAGCGGGGGTAGAATCGAGCAGTTCTTC. Translating it yields CASSGSGGRIEQFF.